A single sample gave rise to the 23 T cell receptor beta chains below, sequenced in a study of OX40 agonist ivuxolimab in advanced cancers. Using immunoSEQ multiplex PCR, the repertoire was profiled, and TCRdb retains in-frame clones only, with some absent. Among 12,000 or so clones listed, about 75% were seen once. The sample consisted of CD4+ or CD8+ T cells sorted from blood, taken in a trial of the OX40 agonist ivuxolimab. The source is an adult with an advanced solid tumor such as melanoma, head and neck, liver or kidney cancer.

The J gene is TRBJ2-7, the V gene TRBV21-1; the table's D call, TRBD2, was not checked against the DNA. TRBV21-1 is tagged as a pseudogene. This CDR3 is built from 14 residues. The CDR3 sequence is CASSPRGAGHEQYF. In DNA form, the CDR3 reads TGTGCCAGCAGCCCCCGGGGTGCCGGCCACGAGCAGTACTTC.

V gene TRBV20-1 combines with J gene TRBJ2-7; no definite D call. V gave up 3 bases and J gave up 3 bases, with 6 bases separating them. The CDR3 has 11 amino acids. Germline V gives CDR1 DFQATT, CDR2 SNEGSKA (reference sequence). The CDR3 sequence is CSASVNYEQYF. In DNA, the CDR3 is TGCAGTGCTAGTGTAAACTACGAGCAGTACTTC.

This chain links TRBV4-1 with TRBJ2-4, with D possibly being TRBD2 (6 bases). V lost 0 bases and J 1 base, leaving 16 bases between the germline ends. Germline V lookup: CDR1 MGHRA, CDR2 YSYEKL. There are 18 residues in the CDR3. The CDR3 DNA reads as TGCGCCAGCAGCCAAGAGCGGGGACTTTTGTTTGCCAAAAACATTCAGTACTTC. Protein sequence: CASSQERGLLFAKNIQYF.

The chain carries TRBV9 and TRBJ1-4; D is perhaps TRBD1 (5 bases). Trimming shortened V by 3 bases and J by 0 bases, and 12 bases separated the two germline ends. The CDR3 spans 16 residues. Germline CDR1 SGDLS, CDR2 YYNGEE. The CDR3 DNA is TGTGCCAGCAGCGCCCCACGGGGCCCAACTAATGAAAAACTGTTTTTT. It encodes CASSAPRGPTNEKLFF.

CDR3 loop: CAWNLAGGPDSYEQYF. CDR3 nucleotides: TGTGCCTGGAATTTAGCGGGAGGGCCTGACTCCTACGAGCAGTACTTC. The chain has TRBV30 and TRBJ2-7, with 11 bases matching TRBD2. The CDR3 covers 16 residues. Germline loops: CDR1 GTSNPN, CDR2 SVGIG (reference sequence). With 4 bases clipped from V and 0 bases from J, the junction kept 8 bases outside the gene matches.

The chain is built from TRBV11-2 and TRBJ2-1, with D possibly being TRBD2 (5 bases). V was shortened by 5 bases and J by 1 base, with 15 bases between the two germline ends. CDR3 length: 16 residues. Germline loops: CDR1 SGHAT, CDR2 FQNNGV. CDR3 coding DNA: TGTGCCAGCAGCCCAAAGGAGCGGAGATCCTACAATGAGCAGTTCTTC. It yields the protein CASSPKERRSYNEQFF.

The rearrangement links TRBV28 to TRBJ2-7; 7 nucleotides line up with TRBD1. The CDR3 is 16 amino acids. V gave up 4 bases and J gave up 2 bases; unmatched junction bases: 11. Germline lookup yields CDR1 MDHEN and CDR2 SYDVKM. CDR3 in DNA: TGTGCCAGCAGTTGGTCCACAGGGGATGAGGCCTACGAGCAGTACTTC. Translation: CASSWSTGDEAYEQYF. The full variable domain, completed using reference TRBV28 and TRBJ2-7, is DVKVTQSSRYLVKRTGEKVFLECVQDMDHENMFWYRQDPGLGLRLIYFSYDVKMKEKGDIPEGYSVSREKKERFSLILESASTNQTSMYLCASSWSTGDEAYEQYFGPGTRLTVT.

The chain is built from TRBV2 and TRBJ2-6, with unresolved D. This CDR3 has 18 amino acids. Trimming shortened V by 4 bases and J by 5 bases, and 21 bases separated the two germline ends. Germline CDR1 reads SNHLY; CDR2 reads FYNNEI. The CDR3 region has the DNA TGTGCCAGCAGTGGTCGTTCTTCGATACAAAGTCGGGCCAACGTCCTGACTTTC. Amino acids: CASSGRSSIQSRANVLTF. Full variable domain (missing parts from reference TRBV2 and TRBJ2-6): EPEVTQTPSHQVTQMGQEVILRCVPISNHLYFYWYRQILGQKVEFLVSFYNNEISEKSEIFDDQFSVERPDGSNFTLKIRSTKLEDSAMYFCASSGRSSIQSRANVLTFGAGSRLTVL.

This sequence joins TRBV6-5 and TRBJ2-7; 9 nucleotides agree with TRBD1. The CDR3 is 15 residues long. Trimming cost V 4 bases and J 2 bases; bases outside gene matches: 6. Germline V gives CDR1 MNHEY, CDR2 SVGAGI. CDR3 nucleotide sequence: TGTGCCAGCAGTTCCTGGACAGGGGACACCTACGAGCAGTACGTC. Its translation is CASSSWTGDTYEQYV.

This clone came up once. The chain employs TRBV5-5 and TRBJ2-1; no reliable D call. V lost 0 bases to trimming and J lost 0 bases, with 10 bases between them. Germline V gene sequence: CDR1 SGHKS, CDR2 YYEKEE (reference sequence). This CDR3 is 16 amino acids long. CDR3 sequence: CASSLEVSGSYNEQFF. CDR3 DNA sequence: TGTGCCAGCAGCTTGGAGGTGTCAGGCTCCTACAATGAGCAGTTCTTC.

This clone was seen only once. The chain uses TRBV7-3 and TRBJ1-2; tentatively, D is TRBD1 (5 bases). Germline CDR1 is SGHTA and CDR2 is FQGTGA. The germline V and J ends were trimmed by 5 bases and 4 bases, with 17 bases remaining between them. The CDR3 length is 15 residues. The CDR3 region has the DNA TGTGCCAGCAGCGTAGTTGGGGGGATTCCCTATGGCTACACCTTC. As protein: CASSVVGGIPYGYTF. The whole variable domain, remainder taken from reference TRBV7-3 and TRBJ1-2, is GAGVSQTPSNKVTEKGKYVELRCDPISGHTALYWYRQSLGQGPEFLIYFQGTGAADDSGLPNDRFFAVRPEGSVSTLKIQRTERGDSAVYLCASSVVGGIPYGYTFGSGTRLTVV.

The V call is TRBV7-2, the J call TRBJ2-3; D not resolved. V shed 4 bases and J shed 0 bases, with 14 bases lying between them. Per the germline V gene, CDR1 is SGHTA and CDR2 is FQGNSA. This CDR3 is 16 amino acids long. The CDR3 is CASSSPAHPSTDTQYF. In DNA, the CDR3 is TGTGCCAGCAGCTCCCCGGCCCATCCTAGCACAGATACGCAGTATTTT.

V gene TRBV19 combines with J gene TRBJ1-4; maybe TRBD1 (5 bases). This CDR3 has 15 residues. V was pared by 5 bases and J by 2 bases, with 12 bases between. The V gene's germline CDR1 is LNHDA and CDR2 SQIVND (reference sequence). The CDR3 spells CASSLTAYTNEKLFF. CDR3 nucleotides: TGTGCCAGTAGTTTGACAGCTTACACTAATGAAAAACTGTTTTTT.

CDR3 nucleotide sequence: TGTGCCAGCAGATCAACAGGTTGGGGGCAAGCTTTCTTT. Its protein product is CASRSTGWGQAFF. The rearrangement links TRBV6-5 to TRBJ1-1, with D perhaps TRBD1 (6 bases). V lost 6 bases to trimming and J lost 9 bases, with 17 bases between them. CDR1 and CDR2 from the germline V gene are MNHEY and SVGAGI. The CDR3 is made up of 13 amino acids.

A word on this clone: One junction end disagrees with the germline gene, perhaps due to a read error. This chain uses TRBV9 with TRBJ2-3, with 7 bases lining up with TRBD2. The CDR3 is 15 residues long. Germline loops: CDR1 SGDLS, CDR2 YYNGEE. Written as DNA, the CDR3 is TGTACCAGCAGCGCCGGACTAGTAGGGACAGATACGCAGTATTTT. Translated, it gives CTSSAGLVGTDTQYF.

DNA of the CDR3: TGTGCCAGCAGCTTAGGCCCGTCCTACGAGCAGTACTTC. Protein sequence: CASSLGPSYEQYF. The rearrangement links TRBV13 to TRBJ2-7; unclear D gene. V lost 0 bases and J 1 base, leaving 4 bases between the germline ends. The CDR3 length is 13 residues. Per germline, CDR1 PRHDT and CDR2 FYEKMQ (reference sequence).

V and J are TRBV19 and TRBJ1-2; unclear D gene. This CDR3 region has 14 residues. Between the trimmed V and J ends, which lost 4 bases and 0 bases, there was a span of 9 bases. Germline loops: CDR1 LNHDA, CDR2 SQIVND (reference sequence). The CDR3 DNA reads TGTGCCAGTAGTACCCGCGGGGCTAACTATGGCTACACCTTC. Translating it yields CASSTRGANYGYTF.

This clone was recorded a few times. The chain has TRBV11-2 and TRBJ1-4; possible D gene TRBD1, 6 bases. Germline values: CDR1 SGHAT, CDR2 FQNNGV. The CDR3 extends over 14 amino acids. The V gene lost 6 bases and the J gene lost 2 bases, with 10 bases spanning the gap. The CDR3 loop reads CASSHRVTNEKLFF. In DNA, the CDR3 is TGTGCCAGCAGTCACAGGGTCACTAATGAAAAACTGTTTTTT.

This sequence joins TRBV27 and TRBJ2-1; 8 positions agree with TRBD2. The trim removed 7 bases at V and 0 bases at J, leaving 5 bases unmatched. This CDR3 spans 15 amino acids. The germline CDR1 and CDR2 sequences are MNHEY and SMNVEV (reference sequence). The CDR3 DNA sequence: TGTGCCAGCAAGTTTCTAGCGGGCTCCTACAATGAGCAGTTCTTC. It translates to CASKFLAGSYNEQFF.

This clone came up once. V is TRBV27 and J is TRBJ2-1; no clear D gene. This CDR3 region has 13 residues. The germline V gene encodes CDR1 MNHEY and CDR2 SMNVEV (reference sequence). Trimming took off 3 bases at V and 5 bases at J, with 8 bases between the two ends. The CDR3 region is CASSFGRNNEQFF. CDR3 nucleotides: TGTGCCAGCAGTTTCGGACGAAACAATGAGCAGTTCTTC.

This clone has a single count. The rearrangement links TRBV6-5 to TRBJ1-2; D is unresolved. Deletions cut 5 bases from V and 0 bases from J, with 7 bases between. Germline V gene sequence: CDR1 MNHEY, CDR2 SVGAGI. The CDR3 sequence is 13 residues long. CDR3 amino acids: CASSALSNYGYTF. The CDR3 nucleotides are TGTGCCAGCAGTGCCCTATCTAACTATGGCTACACCTTC.

This clone turned up a few times. This same CDR3 is encoded by further DNA sequences in the sample. The chain uses TRBV4-1 and TRBJ1-1; D might be TRBD1 (5 bases). The V gene lost 1 base and the J gene lost 5 bases, with 14 bases spanning the gap. CDR1 and CDR2 from the germline V gene are MGHRA and YSYEKL. This CDR3 is 15 amino acids long. CDR3: CASSQGGQGVTEAFF. In DNA form, the CDR3 reads TGCGCCAGCAGCCAAGGAGGTCAGGGCGTGACTGAAGCTTTCTTT.

The chain uses TRBV19 and TRBJ1-5; a weak D match, TRBD1 (6 bases). The CDR3 consists of 15 residues. V lost 0 bases, J lost 7 bases, and 13 bases lay in between. Germline CDR1 LNHDA, CDR2 SQIVND (reference sequence). Written as DNA, the CDR3 is TGTGCCAGTAGTATAGAGGGCAGGGGAGGGCAGCCCCAGCATTTT. Its translation: CASSIEGRGGQPQHF.